These 16 T cell receptor beta chains originate from one sample sequenced in a study of blood T cell repertoires in COVID-19 (TCRdb year 2020). Receptors were amplified or captured by the immunoSEQ multiplex PCR assay. TCRdb holds this immuneACCESS table with in-frame rearrangements only. Some clones are missing; in checked studies, unresolved V genes explain under half, and the rest has no known cause. This sample is represented by 350,000 to 450,000 clones; around nine tenths of them were singletons. About 1.5% of the sample comes from the top ten. The material sequenced was PBMCs or T cells enriched from blood (not recorded which). These receptors came from a woman younger than 30 who had been exposed to COVID-19.

The rearrangement links TRBV4-1 to TRBJ1-1, with D perhaps TRBD1 (6 bases). This CDR3 contains 16 residues. V lost 0 bases to trimming and J lost 5 bases, with 16 bases between them. Germline values: CDR1 MGHRA, CDR2 YSYEKL. DNA of the CDR3: TGCGCCAGCAGCCAAGATATTTGGACAGTTGGGACTGAAGCTTTCTTT. It is translated as CASSQDIWTVGTEAFF.

The chain couples TRBV28 to TRBJ1-2; D may be TRBD1 (5 bases). The germline V gene encodes CDR1 MDHEN and CDR2 SYDVKM. This CDR3 comprises 13 residues. The germline V and J ends were trimmed by 6 bases and 6 bases, with 14 bases remaining between them. The CDR3 DNA is TGTGCCAGCAGCCCGACGGGGGGACATGGCTACACCTTC. It is translated as CASSPTGGHGYTF.

The rearrangement uses TRBV7-3 and TRBJ2-1, with D unclear. The germline gives CDR1 SGHTA, CDR2 FQGTGA. Trimming removed 4 bases from V and 6 bases from J, with 10 bases in between. The CDR3 is made up of 13 amino acids. The CDR3 loop reads CASSSLVSNEQFF. The CDR3 bases are TGTGCCAGCAGCTCCCTAGTTTCCAATGAGCAGTTCTTC.

The rearrangement links TRBV10-3 to TRBJ1-1; TRBD1 matches 8 bases. V lost 11 bases, J lost 1 base, and 9 bases stayed unmatched. CDR1 ENHRY and CDR2 SYGVKD come from the germline V gene. The CDR3 loop spans 14 amino acids. CDR3 DNA: TGTGCCGCCGGACAGGGAGGGACGAACACTGAAGCTTTCTTT. It translates to CAAGQGGTNTEAFF.

The chain combines TRBV4-3 with TRBJ1-2; 7 bases are a match to TRBD1. Trimming at V came to 0 bases and at J to 4 bases, leaving 5 bases not matched to a gene. The CDR3 length is 15 residues. CDR1 is LGHNA, CDR2 YSLEER, per germline. CDR3 nucleotide sequence: TGCGCCAGCAGCCAAGATACAGGGGTGGCCTATGGCTACACCTTC. Translation: CASSQDTGVAYGYTF.

V usage is TRBV9 and J usage is TRBJ2-5; D is undetermined. Between the trimmed V and J ends, which lost 0 bases and 2 bases, there was a span of 8 bases. The CDR3 is 14 amino acids. CDR1 is SGDLS and CDR2 is YYNGEE in the germline V gene. The CDR3 region is CASSVVAGQETQYF. The DNA for the CDR3 is TGTGCCAGCAGCGTAGTGGCTGGTCAAGAGACCCAGTACTTC. The full variable domain, completed using reference TRBV9 and TRBJ2-5, is DSGVTQTPKHLITATGQRVTLRCSPRSGDLSVYWYQQSLDQGLQFLIQYYNGEERAKGNILERFSAQQFPDLHSELNLSSLELGDSALYFCASSVVAGQETQYFGPGTRLLVL.

The chain combines TRBV6-5 with TRBJ2-1; TRBD2 matches 8 bases. V lost 0 bases, J lost 2 bases, and 3 bases stayed unmatched. CDR1 and CDR2 from the germline V gene are MNHEY and SVGAGI. The CDR3 runs 16 residues. The CDR3 DNA reads as TGTGCCAGCAGTTACTCAAGCGGGAGCACCTACAATGAGCAGTTCTTC. It codes for CASSYSSGSTYNEQFF.

This chain joins TRBV2 and TRBJ1-1, with TRBD1 identical over 7 bases. V was clipped by 9 bases and J by 1 base; unmatched bases: 5. CDR1 and CDR2 from the germline V gene are SNHLY and FYNNEI. CDR3 length: 13 amino acids. The CDR3 DNA follows: TGTGCCAGTGATGACAGGGAGAACACTGAAGCTTTCTTT. Protein sequence: CASDDRENTEAFF.

The chain combines TRBV24-1 with TRBJ2-1; 8 bases are a match to TRBD2. V was clipped by 5 bases and J by 0 bases; unmatched bases: 8. CDR3 length equals 17 residues. CDR1 and CDR2 (germline): KGHDR, SFDVKD. The CDR3: CATSASGQTGSYNEQFF. The CDR3 DNA reads TGTGCCACCAGTGCTAGCGGGCAGACCGGCTCCTACAATGAGCAGTTCTTC.

The V and J genes are TRBV5-1 and TRBJ2-2; TRBD2 matches 12 bases. There are 17 residues in the CDR3. The germline gives CDR1 SGHRS, CDR2 YFSETQ. The V segment lost 0 bases and the J segment 4 bases; nucleotides outside the gene matches: 4. CDR3 amino acids: CASSLGLAGVSTGELFF. As DNA, the CDR3 is TGCGCCAGCAGCTTGGGACTAGCGGGAGTGAGCACCGGGGAGCTGTTTTTT.

There are a few counts of this clone. V is TRBV12-3 or TRBV12-4 and J is TRBJ1-2; no firm D call. CDR3 length: 12 amino acids. Trimming removed 8 bases from V and 6 bases from J, with 13 bases in between. CDR3 DNA: TGTGCCAGCCTACGTCGGGGTCATGGCTACACCTTC. Protein: CASLRRGHGYTF.

The gene calls are TRBV28 and TRBJ2-2, with a weak D call TRBD2 (5 bases). The CDR3 sequence is 15 residues long. V lost 8 bases and J 5 bases, leaving 18 bases between the germline ends. From germline, CDR1 is MDHEN and CDR2 SYDVKM. CDR3 amino acids: CASYQSGGLTGELFF. CDR3 DNA: TGTGCCAGCTACCAGTCCGGAGGTTTAACCGGGGAGCTGTTTTTT. Full variable domain (rest looked up from reference TRBV28 and TRBJ2-2): DVKVTQSSRYLVKRTGEKVFLECVQDMDHENMFWYRQDPGLGLRLIYFSYDVKMKEKGDIPEGYSVSREKKERFSLILESASTNQTSMYLCASYQSGGLTGELFFGEGSRLTVL.

In regard to this clone: One end of the junction does not line up with germline, which may come from a read error. V usage is TRBV7-7 and J usage is TRBJ1-1; D gene ambiguous. The CDR3 is 16 residues long. Germline V gene lookup returns CDR1 SSHAT and CDR2 FNYEAQ (reference sequence). CDR3 amino acids: CASSPLGNTENTEAFF. CDR3 in DNA: TGTGCTAGCAGCCCCCTCGGGAACACCGAAAACACTGAAGCTTTCTTT.

The chain has TRBV4-1 and TRBJ2-1; possible D gene TRBD1, 6 bases. V was cut by 0 bases and J by 0 bases, with 9 bases left in between. Germline assignment: CDR1 MGHRA and CDR2 YSYEKL. CDR3 length equals 16 residues. CDR3 protein: CASSQDRGSSYNEQFF. CDR3 nucleotide sequence: TGCGCCAGCAGCCAAGACAGGGGCTCCTCCTACAATGAGCAGTTCTTC.

This sequence joins TRBV6-4 and TRBJ2-1; a weak D match, TRBD2 (5 bases). CDR1 MRHNA and CDR2 SNTAGT come from the germline V gene. V shed 2 bases and J shed 0 bases, with 20 bases lying between them. The CDR3 length is 19 residues. The CDR3 DNA sequence: TGTGCCAGCAGTGACGAGCCCCATTGGGTCCGGGGCTCCTACAATGAGCAGTTCTTC. Protein: CASSDEPHWVRGSYNEQFF.

V and J are TRBV5-1 and TRBJ1-3; possibly TRBD1 for D (5 bases). The CDR3 consists of 16 residues. V gave up 5 bases and J gave up 0 bases, with 15 bases separating them. CDR1 SGHRS and CDR2 YFSETQ come from the germline V gene. The CDR3 protein is CASRLMGPSSGNTIYF. In DNA, the CDR3 is TGCGCCAGCAGATTGATGGGGCCCAGCTCTGGAAACACCATATATTTT.